This T cell receptor beta chain comes out of a study of OX40 agonist ivuxolimab in advanced cancers. Some clones are missing from TCRdb's copy, which holds only in-frame ones; the method was immunoSEQ multiplex PCR. The data contain 70,000 to 95,000 clones, 92% of them seen just once; the ten biggest clones take up around 0.51%. The V and J ends lost 7 bases and 2 bases respectively, with 8 bases between them. CDR1 and CDR2 (germline): WSHSY, SAAADI. This CDR3 has 12 residues. This chain uses TRBV10-2 with TRBJ1-1; D is unclear. This specimen consisted of CD4+ or CD8+ T cells sorted from blood, obtained in a trial of the OX40 agonist ivuxolimab. The source of this sequence is an adult with an advanced solid tumor such as melanoma, head and neck, liver or kidney cancer. Here the CDR3 reads CASTDGNTEAFF. Written as DNA, the CDR3 is TGCGCCAGCACGGACGGAAACACTGAAGCTTTCTTT.